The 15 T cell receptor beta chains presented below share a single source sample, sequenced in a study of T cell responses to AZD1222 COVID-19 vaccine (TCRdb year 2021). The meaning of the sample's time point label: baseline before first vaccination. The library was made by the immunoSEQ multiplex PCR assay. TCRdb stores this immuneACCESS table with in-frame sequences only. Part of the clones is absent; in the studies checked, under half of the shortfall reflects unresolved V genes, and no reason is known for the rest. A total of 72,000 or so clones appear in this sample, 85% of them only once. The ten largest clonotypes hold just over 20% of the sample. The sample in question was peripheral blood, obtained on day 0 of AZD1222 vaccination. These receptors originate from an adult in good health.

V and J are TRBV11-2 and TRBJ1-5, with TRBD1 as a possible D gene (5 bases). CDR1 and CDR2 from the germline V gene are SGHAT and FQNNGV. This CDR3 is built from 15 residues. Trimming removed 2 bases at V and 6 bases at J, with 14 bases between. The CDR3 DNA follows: TGTGCCAGCAGCTTATCGCCAGGGACGGGTCAGCCCCAGCATTTT. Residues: CASSLSPGTGQPQHF.

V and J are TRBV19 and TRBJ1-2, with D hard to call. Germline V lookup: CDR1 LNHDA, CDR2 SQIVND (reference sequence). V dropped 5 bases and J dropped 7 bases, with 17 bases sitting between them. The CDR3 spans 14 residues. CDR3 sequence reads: CASSAAAVYPGYTF. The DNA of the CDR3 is TGTGCCAGTAGTGCGGCAGCGGTCTATCCTGGCTACACCTTC.

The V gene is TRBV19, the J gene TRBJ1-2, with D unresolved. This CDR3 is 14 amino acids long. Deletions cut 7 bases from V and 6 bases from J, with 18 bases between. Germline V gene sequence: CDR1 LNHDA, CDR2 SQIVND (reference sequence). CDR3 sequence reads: CASTATARANGYTF. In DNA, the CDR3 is TGTGCCAGTACAGCGACGGCTAGAGCAAATGGCTACACCTTC.

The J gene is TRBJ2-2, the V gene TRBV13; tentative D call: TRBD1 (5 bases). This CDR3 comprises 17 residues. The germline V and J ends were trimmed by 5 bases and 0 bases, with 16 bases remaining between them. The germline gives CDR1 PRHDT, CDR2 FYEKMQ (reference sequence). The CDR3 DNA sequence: TGTGCCAGCAGCACCAGACAGTCCTTCGCGAACACCGGGGAGCTGTTTTTT. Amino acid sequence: CASSTRQSFANTGELFF.

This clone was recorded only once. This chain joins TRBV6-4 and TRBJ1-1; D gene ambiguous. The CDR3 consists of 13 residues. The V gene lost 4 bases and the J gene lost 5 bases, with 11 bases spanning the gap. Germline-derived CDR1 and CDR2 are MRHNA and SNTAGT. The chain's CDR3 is CASSALVGTEAFF. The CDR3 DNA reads TGTGCCAGCAGTGCACTTGTGGGAACTGAAGCTTTCTTT.

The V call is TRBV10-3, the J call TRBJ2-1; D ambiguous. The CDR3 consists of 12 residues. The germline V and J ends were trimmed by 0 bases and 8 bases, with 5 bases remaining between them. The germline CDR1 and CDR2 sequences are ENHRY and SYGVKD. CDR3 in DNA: TGTGCCATCAGTGAGTCGTATGATGAGCAGTTCTTC. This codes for CAISESYDEQFF.

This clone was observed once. The CDR3 DNA follows: TGCAGCGTCGCTAGCGGGGGTTACAATGAGCAGTTCTTC. It translates to CSVASGGYNEQFF. The V and J genes are TRBV29-1 and TRBJ2-1; the match to TRBD2 covers 10 bases. Trimming removed 6 bases from V and 4 bases from J; junction bases left unmatched: 3. CDR1 and CDR2 (germline): SQVTM, ANQGSEA. The CDR3 runs 13 residues.

CDR3 bases: TGTGCCAGCAGTTTAGAGGGCGGAAGGGCTCGCACAGATACGCAGTATTTT. Its translation: CASSLEGGRARTDTQYF. The chain uses TRBV27 and TRBJ2-3, with D tentatively TRBD2 (5 bases). The CDR3 runs 17 residues. Germline loops: CDR1 MNHEY, CDR2 SMNVEV (reference sequence). Trimming pared 2 bases from V and 1 base from J, leaving 16 bases between.

CDR3 loop: CASSIDWDRAPSFGYGYTF. CDR3 DNA sequence: TGTGCCAGTAGTATAGATTGGGACAGGGCACCTTCTTTTGGCTATGGCTACACCTTC. The chain is built from TRBV19 and TRBJ1-2, with TRBD1 identical over 9 bases. The V gene's germline CDR1 is LNHDA and CDR2 SQIVND (reference sequence). The trim removed 0 bases at V and 4 bases at J, leaving 15 bases unmatched. This CDR3 has 19 amino acids.

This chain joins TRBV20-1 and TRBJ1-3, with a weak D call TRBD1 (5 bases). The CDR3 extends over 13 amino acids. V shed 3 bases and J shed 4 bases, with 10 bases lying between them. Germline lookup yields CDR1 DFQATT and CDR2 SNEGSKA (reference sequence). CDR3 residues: CSASETAGNTIYF. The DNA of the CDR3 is TGCAGTGCTAGTGAGACAGCCGGAAACACCATATATTTT.

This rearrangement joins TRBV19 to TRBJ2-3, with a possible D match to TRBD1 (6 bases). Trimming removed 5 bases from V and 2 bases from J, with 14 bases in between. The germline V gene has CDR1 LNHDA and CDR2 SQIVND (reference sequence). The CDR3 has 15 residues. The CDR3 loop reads CASSASGVDTDTQYF. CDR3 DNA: TGTGCCAGTAGTGCATCAGGGGTTGACACAGATACGCAGTATTTT.

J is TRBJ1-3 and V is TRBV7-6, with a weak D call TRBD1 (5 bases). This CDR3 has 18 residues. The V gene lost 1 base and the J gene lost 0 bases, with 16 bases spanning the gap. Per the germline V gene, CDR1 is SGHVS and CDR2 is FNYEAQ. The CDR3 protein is CASSLVAGRGLSGNTIYF. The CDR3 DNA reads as TGTGCCAGCAGCTTAGTCGCGGGGCGAGGCCTCTCTGGAAACACCATATATTTT.

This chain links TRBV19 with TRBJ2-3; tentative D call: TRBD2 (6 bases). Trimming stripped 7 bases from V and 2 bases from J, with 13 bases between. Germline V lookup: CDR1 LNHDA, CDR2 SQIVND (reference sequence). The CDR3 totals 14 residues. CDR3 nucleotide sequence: TGTGCCAGTACCCCTCGGGGGATCACAGATACGCAGTATTTT. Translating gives CASTPRGITDTQYF.

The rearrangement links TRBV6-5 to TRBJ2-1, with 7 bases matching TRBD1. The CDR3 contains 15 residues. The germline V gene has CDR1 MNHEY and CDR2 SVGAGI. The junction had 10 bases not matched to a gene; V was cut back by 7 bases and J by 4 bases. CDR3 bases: TGTGCCAGCACCCAGACAGGGTTGGGATACAATGAGCAGTTCTTC. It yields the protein CASTQTGLGYNEQFF.

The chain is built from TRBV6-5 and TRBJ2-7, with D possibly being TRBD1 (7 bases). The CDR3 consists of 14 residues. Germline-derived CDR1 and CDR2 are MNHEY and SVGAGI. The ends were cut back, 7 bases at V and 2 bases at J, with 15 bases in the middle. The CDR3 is CASTRGQGAYEQYF. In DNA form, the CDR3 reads TGTGCCAGCACTCGGGGGCAGGGGGCCTACGAGCAGTACTTC.